The 25 T cell receptor beta chains below were found in one sample sequenced in a study of blood T cell repertoires in COVID-19 (dated by TCRdb to 2018 to 2021). Receptor amplification or capture employed the immunoSEQ multiplex PCR assay. In TCRdb, the immuneACCESS table is reduced to in-frame sequences with V and J assigned. These tables do not hold every clone; where another copy was compared, an unresolved V gene accounts for under half, and the others remain unexplained. The sample table shows about 260,000 clones, and approximately 90% are seen once. The ten most abundant clones make up approximately 4% of the sample. The specimen was peripheral blood. The receptors shown here come from a woman in her forties with acute or convalescent COVID-19.

V usage is TRBV6-5 and J usage is TRBJ2-6, with 7 bases that match TRBD2. J gave up 4 bases and V 0 bases, and 3 bases lay outside the gene matches. The CDR3 contains 16 residues. Germline V lookup: CDR1 MNHEY, CDR2 SVGAGI. Here the CDR3 DNA reads TGTGCCAGCAGTTACTCGGGGGGGTCAGGGGCCAACGTCCTGACTTTC. Its protein product is CASSYSGGSGANVLTF.

This sequence joins TRBV10-2 and TRBJ1-2; TRBD1 is a possible D gene (5 bases). V was shortened by 0 bases and J by 6 bases, with 8 bases between the two germline ends. The CDR3 spans 13 residues. Germline-derived CDR1 and CDR2 are WSHSY and SAAADI. The CDR3 DNA follows: TGCGCCAGCAGTGAGTCGATAGGGGATGGCTACACCTTC. It specifies CASSESIGDGYTF.

This chain uses TRBV18 with TRBJ2-3; TRBD2 agrees at 10 bases. Germline CDR1 reads KGHSH; CDR2 reads LQKENI. The CDR3 consists of 15 residues. The ends lost 6 bases at V and 2 bases at J; junction bases unmatched: 5. The CDR3 region has the DNA TGTGCCAGCTCCCAGCTAGCGGGGGTCACAGATACGCAGTATTTT. Its translation is CASSQLAGVTDTQYF.

The chain joins TRBV10-3 to TRBJ2-7, with 7 positions matching TRBD2. Germline CDR1 reads ENHRY; CDR2 reads SYGVKD. CDR3 length: 18 residues. With V trimmed by 0 bases and J by 1 base, 12 bases remained unmatched. The CDR3 nucleotides read TGTGCCATCAGTGAGTCGTTGGGACGGGGACTACCTTCCTACGAGCAGTACGTC. Encoded protein: CAISESLGRGLPSYEQYV.

CDR3: CAISEGGGLDGYTF. The CDR3, as DNA: TGTGCCATCAGTGAGGGAGGGGGCCTGGATGGCTACACCTTC. This chain links TRBV10-3 with TRBJ1-2; 7 bases line up with TRBD1. Losses at the gene ends were 2 bases for V and 6 bases for J; bases not matched to a gene: 6. This CDR3 has 14 residues. Germline V gives CDR1 ENHRY, CDR2 SYGVKD.

The count of this clone is one. The V call is TRBV6-5, the J call TRBJ1-2, with 7 bases that match TRBD1. The CDR3 length is 14 residues. V lost 2 bases and J lost 4; bases outside the gene matches: 4. Germline assignment: CDR1 MNHEY and CDR2 SVGAGI. The CDR3 sequence is CASSYRTGAYGYTF. CDR3 DNA: TGTGCCAGCAGTTACCGGACAGGAGCCTATGGCTACACCTTC.

This chain connects TRBV6-5 to TRBJ2-4, with 10 bases that match TRBD1. This CDR3 region has 14 residues. The J segment lost 7 bases and the V segment lost 2 bases, leaving 2 bases of the junction unmatched. Germline V CDR1 and CDR2: MNHEY, SVGAGI. DNA of the CDR3: TGTGCCAGCAGTTACGGACAGGGGGGGAACATTCAGTACTTC. Its translation is CASSYGQGGNIQYF.

In DNA, the CDR3 is TGTGCCGGGCGGACAGCGAACTATGGCTACACCTTC. As protein: CAGRTANYGYTF. The rearrangement uses TRBV30 and TRBJ1-2; D might be TRBD1 (6 bases). Germline V gene data show CDR1 as GTSNPN and CDR2 as SVGIG (reference sequence). The CDR3 is 12 amino acids. The V end was cut by 8 bases, the J end by 2 bases, with 12 bases between. Drawing the rest from reference TRBV30 and TRBJ1-2, the complete variable domain is SQTIHQWPATLVQPVGSPLSLECTVEGTSNPNLYWYRQAAGRGLQLLFYSVGIGQISSEVPQNLSASRPQDRQFILSSKKLLLSDSGFYLCAGRTANYGYTFGSGTRLTVV.

V is TRBV5-6 and J is TRBJ1-2; 8 bases are shared with TRBD1. The CDR3 runs 13 residues. CDR1 is SGHDT and CDR2 is YYEEEE in the germline V gene. Trimming removed 3 bases from V and 6 bases from J; junction bases left unmatched: 4. CDR3 sequence reads: CASSSGGADGYTF. CDR3 bases: TGTGCCAGCAGCTCAGGGGGCGCGGATGGCTACACCTTC.

V and J are TRBV6-6 and TRBJ2-5; 11 bases are shared with TRBD2. The CDR3 is 15 residues long. CDR1 and CDR2 from the germline V gene are MNHNY and SVGAGI (reference sequence). Trimming removed 5 bases from V and 5 bases from J; junction bases left unmatched: 7. For the CDR3, the DNA is TGTGCCAGCAGTGTAGCGGGGGGGCGAGGGGAGACCCAGTACTTC. Protein product: CASSVAGGRGETQYF.

This chain links TRBV5-6 with TRBJ2-7; D possibly corresponds to TRBD1 (5 bases). The CDR3 spans 13 residues. Per germline, CDR1 SGHDT and CDR2 YYEEEE. V was clipped by 2 bases and J by 1 base, with 7 bases between them. CDR3 sequence: CASSFTGSYEQYV. CDR3 coding DNA: TGTGCCAGCAGCTTTACAGGATCCTACGAGCAGTACGTC.

The chain carries TRBV5-1 and TRBJ2-1, with a possible D match to TRBD2 (6 bases). Deletions cut 4 bases from V and 3 bases from J, with 20 bases between. The V gene's germline CDR1 is SGHRS and CDR2 YFSETQ. There are 17 residues in the CDR3. The CDR3 DNA follows: TGCGCCAGCAGCGGAGGGTCTAACCTTCCTCTCTACAATGAGCAGTTCTTC. It translates to CASSGGSNLPLYNEQFF.

The chain is built from TRBV5-1 and TRBJ1-4; 7 positions match TRBD1. CDR1 and CDR2 (germline): SGHRS, YFSETQ. The CDR3 extends over 16 amino acids. The J segment lost 2 bases and the V segment lost 1 base, leaving 5 bases of the junction unmatched. CDR3 sequence: CASSLYVTGTNEKLFF. CDR3 coding DNA: TGCGCCAGCAGCTTGTATGTGACAGGGACTAATGAAAAACTGTTTTTT. Together with reference TRBV5-1 and TRBJ1-4, the CDR3 gives the full variable domain: KAGVTQTPRYLIKTRGQQVTLSCSPISGHRSVSWYQQTPGQGLQFLFEYFSETQRNKGNFPGRFSGRQFSNSRSEMNVSTLELGDSALYLCASSLYVTGTNEKLFFGSGTQLSVL.

The V and J genes are TRBV6-1 and TRBJ1-3; no reliable D call. V lost 1 base, J lost 4 bases, and 17 bases lay in between. The CDR3 consists of 17 residues. CDR1 and CDR2 from the germline V gene are MNHNS and SASEGT. CDR3 protein: CASSEGSSGSKGNTIYF. The DNA of the CDR3 is TGTGCCAGCAGTGAAGGTTCTTCGGGGTCTAAAGGAAACACCATATATTTT.

This chain joins TRBV7-2 and TRBJ2-2, with TRBD1 identical over 7 bases. The ends lost 7 bases at V and 5 bases at J; junction bases unmatched: 10. Germline loops: CDR1 SGHTA, CDR2 FQGNSA. This CDR3 contains 15 residues. The CDR3: CASTLGQFLTGELFF. CDR3 sequence (DNA): TGTGCCAGCACTCTGGGACAGTTTCTAACCGGGGAGCTGTTTTTT.

This clone came up a few times. The chain carries TRBV18 and TRBJ1-1; D remains unclear. The ends were cut back, 3 bases at V and 1 base at J, with 12 bases in the middle. CDR1 and CDR2 (germline): KGHSH, LQKENI. The CDR3 is 15 amino acids. Here the CDR3 reads CASSPPSVQNTEAFF. The CDR3 nucleotides read TGTGCCAGCTCACCTCCCTCGGTCCAGAACACTGAAGCTTTCTTT.

V and J are TRBV6-4 and TRBJ2-1; 12 bases are a match to TRBD2. Germline CDR1 and CDR2: MRHNA and SNTAGT. Trimming removed 0 bases from V and 8 bases from J; junction bases left unmatched: 8. The CDR3 length is 17 residues. The CDR3 here is CASSDSISLAGGHEQFF. CDR3 nucleotide sequence: TGTGCCAGCAGTGACTCGATATCCCTAGCGGGGGGGCATGAGCAGTTCTTC.

The V and J genes are TRBV15 and TRBJ1-4; 7 bases are a match to TRBD1. J gave up 4 bases and V 3 bases, and 8 bases lay outside the gene matches. Germline values: CDR1 LNHNV, CDR2 YYDKDF (reference sequence). The CDR3 runs 16 residues. CDR3 DNA: TGTGCCACCAGCAGTGTCGGGGACAGCCTTAATGAAAAACTGTTTTTT. This gives the protein CATSSVGDSLNEKLFF.

The chain recombines TRBV3-1 (or the pseudogene TRBV3-2) with TRBJ1-2; no definite D call. Trimming took off 1 base at V and 8 bases at J, with 14 bases between the two ends. The CDR3 is made up of 14 amino acids. The germline CDR1 and CDR2 sequences are LGHDT and YNNKEL (reference sequence). CDR3 nucleotide sequence: TGTGCCAGCAGCCAAGGGGGAGTAAGGGAGGGCTACACCTTC. It translates to CASSQGGVREGYTF.

The V call is TRBV2, the J call TRBJ2-3; 7 nucleotides align to TRBD2. The CDR3 covers 15 residues. J lost 4 bases, V lost 1 base, and 5 bases had no gene match. From germline, CDR1 is SNHLY and CDR2 FYNNEI. The CDR3 reads CASSEDGGKADTQYF. The DNA of the CDR3 is TGTGCCAGCAGTGAAGACGGGGGGAAGGCAGATACGCAGTATTTT.

This clone was counted once. The rearrangement uses TRBV9 and TRBJ1-1; a possible D gene is TRBD1 (5 bases). The CDR3 contains 14 residues. Deletions cut 0 bases from V and 5 bases from J, with 11 bases between. Germline CDR1 reads SGDLS; CDR2 reads YYNGEE. This chain's CDR3 is CASSVAWGGTEAFF. The CDR3 coding sequence is TGTGCCAGCAGCGTAGCGTGGGGGGGAACTGAAGCTTTCTTT.

The CDR3 nucleotides are TGTGCCAGCAGTTACAGGGGCTGGACCGGGGAGCTGTTTTTT. As protein: CASSYRGWTGELFF. The gene calls are TRBV6-6 and TRBJ2-2, with TRBD1 as a possible D gene (5 bases). The CDR3 runs to 14 residues. Germline V gene lookup returns CDR1 MNHNY and CDR2 SVGAGI (reference sequence). Trimming left V 2 bases short and J 5 bases short, with 9 bases between.

This clone has only one observation. The gene calls are TRBV28 and TRBJ1-5; D uncertain. CDR1 MDHEN and CDR2 SYDVKM come from the germline V gene. CDR3 length: 15 residues. With 3 bases removed from V and 3 bases from J, the gap between germline ends came to 12 bases. The CDR3 DNA reads TGTGCCAGCAGTTTTGTTCCAGGCCCCAATCAGCCCCAGCATTTT. It translates to CASSFVPGPNQPQHF.

The chain uses TRBV28 and TRBJ1-5; a possible D gene is TRBD1 (6 bases). CDR1 and CDR2 (germline): MDHEN, SYDVKM. Trimming stripped 2 bases from V and 2 bases from J, with 19 bases between. The CDR3 length is 18 residues. CDR3 nucleotide sequence: TGTGCCAGCAGTTTAGTACAGGGCCGAGGTTCGGGCAATCAGCCCCAGCATTTT. It is translated as CASSLVQGRGSGNQPQHF.

The table lists this clone with many counts. This chain joins TRBV5-1 and TRBJ2-3; 7 bases map to TRBD1. Trimming at V came to 0 bases and at J to 4 bases, leaving 2 bases not matched to a gene. The CDR3 is 14 amino acids. Germline CDR1 SGHRS, CDR2 YFSETQ. This CDR3 is CASSLGQGSDTQYF. The CDR3 region has the DNA TGCGCCAGCAGCTTGGGACAGGGTTCAGATACGCAGTATTTT.